The present TCR beta chain was sequenced within a study of human T cells and chemical hapten exposure (dated by TCRdb to the early 2020s). Describing the broader study: For sensitization, 2% DPC in acetone was applied to a 2 cm by 2 cm area of upper inner arm skin. Throughout the roughly 25-week study period, patients were also given weekly therapeutic DPC doses on the scalp. Patch testing was done on the upper back using Finn chambers containing 0.01% DPC, and results were scored after 6 days according to International Contact Dermatitis Research Group standards. Alopecia areata with under or over 50% scalp involvement, alopecia totalis and alopecia universalis were represented in the patient cohort, which was mostly female. Libraries were pooled for sequencing, and variation in per-sample TCR yields was attributed mainly to small differences in library volumes within the pool. This study followed changes in the peripheral blood TCR repertoire in vivo during primary and secondary sensitization of alopecia patients to the hapten diphenylcyclopropenone (DPC). Patient blood was sampled pre-sensitization (week 0) and at 2, 6 and about 24 weeks after DPC sensitization. Blood for TCR sequencing was provided by twenty-nine alopecia patients at one to four time points (pre-sensitization, 2, 6 and 24 weeks). Broad study findings and their caveats: Expanded TCRs formed significantly more large CDR3 similarity clusters than pre-sensitization or healthy control sets, consistent with antigen-driven responses. No change with DPC sensitization was found in the number of TCRs above 1 in 1000 frequency, and no evidence of global repertoire structure alterations was found. After repeated subsampling, the strength of the expansion versus patch-test correlation and the threshold at which it became significant changed. Patch test score correlated positively with the number of PT1 expanded TCRs, reaching significance at thresholds 8, 16 and 32 but not at 4. Alopecia, a presumed autoimmune disease, was present in all patients, so the immune response of the patients might differ from that of healthy individuals.

The time point label corresponds to: patch test 3, about 24 weeks after DPC sensitization. This sample's treatment or condition label indicates: therapeutic diphenylcyclopropenone sensitization with weekly scalp DPC. At every patch-test visit, the blood draw took place before the patch test was put on. To be eligible, patients had to be aged 18 to 70, diagnosed with alopecia and judged suitable for DPC therapy, while pregnant patients were excluded. Total RNA was isolated from unfractionated whole blood collected in Tempus Blood RNA tubes. This clonotype has a handful of counts. The antigen it binds to is not known. Within one base of it there is no much larger clone, and no base qualities were kept. The protocol used for the library was RACE. The instrument given in TCRdb is NextSeq 500. During library preparation, unique molecular identifiers were attached to individual cDNA molecules so that TCRs could be counted in a quantitative, reproducible way. For every blood RNA sample, sequencing covered both the TCR alpha and TCR beta chains. In the source study's methods: Samples had a median of 95,638 TCRs, with a range from about 23,224 to 690,600. V, J and CDR3 annotation of the TCR reads was performed with the Decombinator software suite. Every sample was subsampled to the same number of TCRs (28,000) for the PS versus PT1 abundance plots. TCRs were defined as expanded if absent before sensitization and observed at least eight times at the 2-week time point. The public sequencing data were trimmed at Q25 with fastp and processed into clonotypes with MiXCR by TCRdb, which kept only in-frame beta chains. Under each unique CDR3 protein, matching rows form one entry showing the most common genes and DNA. TCRdb's processing, not the study's, gives the V and J calls here. The sample contains around 200,000 distinct CDR3 sequences, under 25% of them found a single time. 2% to 2.5% of the sample is held by the ten biggest clonotypes.

Per the germline V gene, MDHEN is the CDR1 and SYDVKM is the CDR2. The CDR3 sequence holds 20 residues, the cysteine and phenylalanine included. Of all the DNA, just the CDR3 is kept, 60 bases in frame from base 1. Here V drops 3 bases and J drops 3 bases, and the junction holds 20 bases not matched to any gene. The starting material was whole blood, obtained in connection with sensitization to the hapten diphenylcyclopropenone (DPC). The sequence was collected from a woman in her thirties or forties with alopecia areata. Some clones in this sample may be carry-over from other donors' samples. The chain employs TRBV28 and TRBJ2-4; 7 bases in between match TRBD2. At the DNA level, the sequence is TGTGCCAGCAGTTTGGGTCTAGCGGACGACCGGTGGAGGGGCAAAAACATTCAGTACTTC. Its translation reads: CASSLGLADDRWRGKNIQYF.